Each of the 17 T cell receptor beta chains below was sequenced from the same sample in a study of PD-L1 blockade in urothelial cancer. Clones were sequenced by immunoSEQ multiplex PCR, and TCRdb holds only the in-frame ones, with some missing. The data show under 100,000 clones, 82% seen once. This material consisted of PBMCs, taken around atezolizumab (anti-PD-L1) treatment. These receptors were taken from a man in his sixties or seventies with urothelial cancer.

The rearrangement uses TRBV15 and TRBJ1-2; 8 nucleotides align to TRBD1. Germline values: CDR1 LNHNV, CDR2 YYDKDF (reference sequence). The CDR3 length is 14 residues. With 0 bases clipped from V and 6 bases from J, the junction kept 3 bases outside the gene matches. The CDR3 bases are TGTGCCACCAGCAGAGACAGGGGGCTCGATGGCTACACCTTC. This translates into CATSRDRGLDGYTF.

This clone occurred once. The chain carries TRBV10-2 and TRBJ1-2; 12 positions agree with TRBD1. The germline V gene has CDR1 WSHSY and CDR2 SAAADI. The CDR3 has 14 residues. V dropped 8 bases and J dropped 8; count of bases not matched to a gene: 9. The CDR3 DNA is TGCGCCAGCTTCCTAGGGGGGACAGGGGGCGGCTACACCTTC. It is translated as CASFLGGTGGGYTF.

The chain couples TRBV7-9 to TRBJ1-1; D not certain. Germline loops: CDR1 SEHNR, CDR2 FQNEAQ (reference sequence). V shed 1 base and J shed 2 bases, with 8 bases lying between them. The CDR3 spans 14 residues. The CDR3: CASSLDQFNTEAFF. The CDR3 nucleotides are TGTGCCAGCAGCTTAGATCAGTTTAACACTGAAGCTTTCTTT. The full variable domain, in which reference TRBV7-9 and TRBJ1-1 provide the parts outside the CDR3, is DTGVSQNPRHKITKRGQNVTFRCDPISEHNRLYWYRQTLGQGPEFLTYFQNEAQLEKSRLLSDRFSAERPKGSFSTLEIQRTEQGDSAMYLCASSLDQFNTEAFFGQGTRLTVV.

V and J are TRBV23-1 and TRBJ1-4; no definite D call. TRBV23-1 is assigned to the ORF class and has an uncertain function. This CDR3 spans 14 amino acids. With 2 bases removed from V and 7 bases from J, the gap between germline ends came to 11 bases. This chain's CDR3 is CASSQVSDFEKLFF. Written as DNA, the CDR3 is TGCGCCAGCAGTCAAGTGTCAGACTTTGAAAAACTGTTTTTT.

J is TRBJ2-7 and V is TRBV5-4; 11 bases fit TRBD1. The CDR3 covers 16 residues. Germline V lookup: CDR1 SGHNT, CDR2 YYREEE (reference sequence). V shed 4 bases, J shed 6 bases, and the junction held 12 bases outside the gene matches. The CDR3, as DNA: TGTGCCAGCAGCCGATCAGGGACAGGGGGTGAACGCGAGCAGTACTTC. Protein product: CASSRSGTGGEREQYF.

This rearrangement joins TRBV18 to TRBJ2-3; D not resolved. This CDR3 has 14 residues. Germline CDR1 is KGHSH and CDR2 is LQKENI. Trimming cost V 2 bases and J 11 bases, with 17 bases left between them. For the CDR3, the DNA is TGTGCCAGCTCACCAAAGCCAGCTCCCGGAGAGCAGTATTTT. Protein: CASSPKPAPGEQYF. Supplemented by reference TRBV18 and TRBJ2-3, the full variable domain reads NAGVMQNPRHLVRRRGQEARLRCSPMKGHSHVYWYRQLPEEGLKFMVYLQKENIIDESGMPKERFSAEFPKEGPSILRIQQVVRGDSAAYFCASSPKPAPGEQYFGPGTRLTVL.

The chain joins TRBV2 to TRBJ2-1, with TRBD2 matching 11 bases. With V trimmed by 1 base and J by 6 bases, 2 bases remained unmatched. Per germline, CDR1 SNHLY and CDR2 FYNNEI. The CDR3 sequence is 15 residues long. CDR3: CASSEGLAGTNEQFF. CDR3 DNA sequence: TGTGCCAGCAGTGAAGGACTAGCGGGAACCAATGAGCAGTTCTTC.

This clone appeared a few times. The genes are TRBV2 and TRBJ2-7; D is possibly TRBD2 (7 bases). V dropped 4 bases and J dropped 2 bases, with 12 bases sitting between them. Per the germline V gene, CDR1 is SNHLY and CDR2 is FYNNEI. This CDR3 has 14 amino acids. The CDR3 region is CASSGGGIPYEQYF. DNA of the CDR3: TGTGCCAGCAGTGGCGGGGGCATCCCCTACGAGCAGTACTTC. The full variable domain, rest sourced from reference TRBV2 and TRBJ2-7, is EPEVTQTPSHQVTQMGQEVILRCVPISNHLYFYWYRQILGQKVEFLVSFYNNEISEKSEIFDDQFSVERPDGSNFTLKIRSTKLEDSAMYFCASSGGGIPYEQYFGPGTRLTVT.

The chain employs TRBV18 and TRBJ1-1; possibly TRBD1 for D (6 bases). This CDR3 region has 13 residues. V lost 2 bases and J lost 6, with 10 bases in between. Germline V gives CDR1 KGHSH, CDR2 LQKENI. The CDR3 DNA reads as TGTGCCAGCTCACCAGGGGGCAGAGCTGAAGCTTTCTTT. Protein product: CASSPGGRAEAFF.

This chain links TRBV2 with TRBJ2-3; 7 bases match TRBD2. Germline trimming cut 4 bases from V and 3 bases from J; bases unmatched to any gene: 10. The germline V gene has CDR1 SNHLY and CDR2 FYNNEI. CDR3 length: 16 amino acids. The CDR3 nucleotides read TGTGCCAGCAGTGTTGGCAGGGAGGGTTATACAGATACGCAGTATTTT. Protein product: CASSVGREGYTDTQYF. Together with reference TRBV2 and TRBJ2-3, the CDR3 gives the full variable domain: EPEVTQTPSHQVTQMGQEVILRCVPISNHLYFYWYRQILGQKVEFLVSFYNNEISEKSEIFDDQFSVERPDGSNFTLKIRSTKLEDSAMYFCASSVGREGYTDTQYFGPGTRLTVL.

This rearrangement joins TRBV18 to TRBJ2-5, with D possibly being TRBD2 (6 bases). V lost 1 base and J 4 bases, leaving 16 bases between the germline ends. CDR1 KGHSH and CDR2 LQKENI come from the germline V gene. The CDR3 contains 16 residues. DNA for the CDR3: TGTGCCAGCTCACCACGTCTTGGAGGGGACGGAGAGACCCAGTACTTC. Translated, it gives CASSPRLGGDGETQYF. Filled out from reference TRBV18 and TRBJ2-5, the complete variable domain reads NAGVMQNPRHLVRRRGQEARLRCSPMKGHSHVYWYRQLPEEGLKFMVYLQKENIIDESGMPKERFSAEFPKEGPSILRIQQVVRGDSAAYFCASSPRLGGDGETQYFGPGTRLLVL.

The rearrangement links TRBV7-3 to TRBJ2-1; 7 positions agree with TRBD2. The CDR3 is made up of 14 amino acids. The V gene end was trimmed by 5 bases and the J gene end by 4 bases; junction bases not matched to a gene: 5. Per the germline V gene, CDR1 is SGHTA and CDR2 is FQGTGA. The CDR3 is CASSPGGIYNEQFF. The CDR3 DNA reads TGTGCCAGCAGCCCCGGGGGGATTTACAATGAGCAGTTCTTC.

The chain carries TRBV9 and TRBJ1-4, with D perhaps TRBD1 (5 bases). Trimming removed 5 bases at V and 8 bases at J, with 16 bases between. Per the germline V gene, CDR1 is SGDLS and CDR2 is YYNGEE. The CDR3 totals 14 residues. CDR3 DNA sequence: TGTGCCAGCAGTAGGGCAGGTCAGGGAGAAAAACTGTTTTTT. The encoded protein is CASSRAGQGEKLFF.

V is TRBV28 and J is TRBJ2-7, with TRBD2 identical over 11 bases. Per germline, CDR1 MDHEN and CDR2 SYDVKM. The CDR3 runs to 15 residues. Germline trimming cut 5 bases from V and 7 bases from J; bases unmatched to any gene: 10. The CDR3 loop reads CASSVRTSGPGEQYF. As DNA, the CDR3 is TGTGCCAGCAGTGTACGGACTAGCGGGCCCGGGGAGCAGTACTTC.

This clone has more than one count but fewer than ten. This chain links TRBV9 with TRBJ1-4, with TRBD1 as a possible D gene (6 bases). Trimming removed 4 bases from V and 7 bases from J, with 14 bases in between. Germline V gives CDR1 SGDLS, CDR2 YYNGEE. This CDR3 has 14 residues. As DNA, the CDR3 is TGTGCCAGCAGCCTCAAGGGGGTGGCTGAAAAACTGTTTTTT. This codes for CASSLKGVAEKLFF.

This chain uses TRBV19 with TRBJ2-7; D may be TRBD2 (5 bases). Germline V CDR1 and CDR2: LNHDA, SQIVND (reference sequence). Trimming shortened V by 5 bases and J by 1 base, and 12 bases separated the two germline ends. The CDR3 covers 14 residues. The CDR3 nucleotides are TGTGCCAGTAGTTCTAGGGAGTATTCCTACGAGCAGTACTTC. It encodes CASSSREYSYEQYF.

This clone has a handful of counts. CDR3 DNA sequence: TGTGCCAGCAGCTTTTCAGCGGGGGGCTTCAATGAGCAGTTCTTC. Its translation: CASSFSAGGFNEQFF. The chain links TRBV7-9 to TRBJ2-1; 9 nucleotides align to TRBD2. The germline V gene has CDR1 SEHNR and CDR2 FQNEAQ (reference sequence). V shed 3 bases and J 6 bases; nucleotides not matched to a gene: 6. The CDR3 runs 15 residues. Filled out from reference TRBV7-9 and TRBJ2-1, the complete variable domain reads DTGVSQNPRHKITKRGQNVTFRCDPISEHNRLYWYRQTLGQGPEFLTYFQNEAQLEKSRLLSDRFSAERPKGSFSTLEIQRTEQGDSAMYLCASSFSAGGFNEQFFGPGTRLTVL.